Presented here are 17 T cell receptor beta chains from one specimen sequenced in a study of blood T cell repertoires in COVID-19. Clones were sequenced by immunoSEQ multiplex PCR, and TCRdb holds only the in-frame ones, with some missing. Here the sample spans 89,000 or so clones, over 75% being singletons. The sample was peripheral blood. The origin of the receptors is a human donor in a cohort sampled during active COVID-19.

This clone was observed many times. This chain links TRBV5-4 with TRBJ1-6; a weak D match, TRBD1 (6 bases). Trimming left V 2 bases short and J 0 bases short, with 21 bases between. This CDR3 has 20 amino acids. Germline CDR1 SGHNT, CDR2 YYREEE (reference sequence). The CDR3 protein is CASSFEGGGRPSSYNSPLHF. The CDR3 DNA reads TGTGCCAGCAGCTTTGAGGGTGGGGGCAGGCCGAGCTCCTATAATTCACCCCTCCACTTT.

In DNA form, the CDR3 reads TGCAGCGTTGATCTCCGGTCGGACAGGGGGGTCGGAGGCTACACCTTC. This codes for CSVDLRSDRGVGGYTF. V gene TRBV29-1 combines with J gene TRBJ1-2; 10 bases are a match to TRBD1. CDR1 and CDR2 (germline): SQVTM, ANQGSEA. Trimming cost V 3 bases and J 8 bases; bases outside gene matches: 15. CDR3 length equals 16 residues.

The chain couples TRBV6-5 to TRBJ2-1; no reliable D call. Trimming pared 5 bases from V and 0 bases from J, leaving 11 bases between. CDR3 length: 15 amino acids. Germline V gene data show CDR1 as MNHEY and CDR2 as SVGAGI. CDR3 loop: CASSPQSGSYNEQFF. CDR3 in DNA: TGTGCCAGCAGTCCCCAATCGGGCTCCTACAATGAGCAGTTCTTC.

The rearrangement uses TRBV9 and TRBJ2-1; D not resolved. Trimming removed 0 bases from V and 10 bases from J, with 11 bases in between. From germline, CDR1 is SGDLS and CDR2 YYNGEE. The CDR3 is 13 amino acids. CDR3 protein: CASSVVEAREQFF. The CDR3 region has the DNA TGTGCCAGCAGCGTAGTAGAGGCAAGGGAGCAGTTCTTC.

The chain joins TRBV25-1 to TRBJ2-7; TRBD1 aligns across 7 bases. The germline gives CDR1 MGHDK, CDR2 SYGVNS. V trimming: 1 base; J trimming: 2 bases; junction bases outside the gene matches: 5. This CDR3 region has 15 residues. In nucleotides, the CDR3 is TGTGCCAGCAGTGAATCGGGACAGCTAACCTACGAGCAGTACTTC. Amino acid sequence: CASSESGQLTYEQYF.

This CDR3 is CASRLNTDTQYF. CDR3 DNA: TGTGCCAGCAGGCTAAACACAGATACGCAGTATTTT. This rearrangement joins TRBV12-3 or TRBV12-4 to TRBJ2-3; D uncertain. This CDR3 has 12 residues. With 6 bases removed from V and 2 bases from J, the gap between germline ends came to 6 bases.

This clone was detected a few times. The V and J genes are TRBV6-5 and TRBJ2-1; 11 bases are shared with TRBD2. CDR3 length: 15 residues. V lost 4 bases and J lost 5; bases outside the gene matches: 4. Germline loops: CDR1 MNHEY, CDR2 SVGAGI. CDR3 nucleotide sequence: TGTGCCAGCAGTTCCATGGGACTAGCGGACAATGAGCAGTTCTTC. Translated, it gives CASSSMGLADNEQFF.

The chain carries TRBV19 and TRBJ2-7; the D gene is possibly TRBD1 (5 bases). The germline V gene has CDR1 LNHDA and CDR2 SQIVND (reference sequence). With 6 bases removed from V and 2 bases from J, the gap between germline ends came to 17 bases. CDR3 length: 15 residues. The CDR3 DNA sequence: TGTGCCAGTAGACGGTTTCAGGGCCAGACCTACGAGCAGTACTTC. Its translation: CASRRFQGQTYEQYF.

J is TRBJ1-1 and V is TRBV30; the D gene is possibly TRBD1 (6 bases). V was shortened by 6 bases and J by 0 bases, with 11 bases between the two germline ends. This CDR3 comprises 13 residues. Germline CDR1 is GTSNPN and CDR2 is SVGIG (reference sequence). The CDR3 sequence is CACRGTMNTEAFF. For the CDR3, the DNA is TGTGCCTGCAGGGGCACTATGAACACTGAAGCTTTCTTT.

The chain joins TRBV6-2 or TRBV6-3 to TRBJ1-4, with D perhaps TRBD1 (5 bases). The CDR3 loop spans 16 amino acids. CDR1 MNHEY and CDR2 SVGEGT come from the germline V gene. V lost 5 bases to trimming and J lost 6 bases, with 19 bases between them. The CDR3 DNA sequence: TGTGCCAGCAGTCAAGCAGCGGCGGGGCGAGATGAAAAACTGTTTTTT. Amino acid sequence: CASSQAAAGRDEKLFF.

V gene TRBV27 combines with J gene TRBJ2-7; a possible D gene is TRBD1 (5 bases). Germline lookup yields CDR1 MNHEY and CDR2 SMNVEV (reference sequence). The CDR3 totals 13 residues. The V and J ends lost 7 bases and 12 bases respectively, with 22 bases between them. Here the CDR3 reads CASTPRAGRAMYF. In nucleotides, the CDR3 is TGTGCCAGCACCCCTAGGGCAGGGCGCGCCATGTACTTC.

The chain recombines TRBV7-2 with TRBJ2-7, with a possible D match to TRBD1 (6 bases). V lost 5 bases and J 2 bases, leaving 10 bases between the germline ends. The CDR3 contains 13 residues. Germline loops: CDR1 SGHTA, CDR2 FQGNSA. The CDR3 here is CASSPDSTYEQYF. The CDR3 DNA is TGTGCCAGCAGCCCGGACAGCACCTACGAGCAGTACTTC.

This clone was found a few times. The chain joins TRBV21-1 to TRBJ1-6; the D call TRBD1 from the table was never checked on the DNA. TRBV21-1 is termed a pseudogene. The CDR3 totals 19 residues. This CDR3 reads CASSCRGFRKSSYNSPLHF. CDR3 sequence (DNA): TGTGCCAGCAGCTGTAGGGGGTTCCGGAAGAGCTCCTATAATTCACCCCTCCACTTT.

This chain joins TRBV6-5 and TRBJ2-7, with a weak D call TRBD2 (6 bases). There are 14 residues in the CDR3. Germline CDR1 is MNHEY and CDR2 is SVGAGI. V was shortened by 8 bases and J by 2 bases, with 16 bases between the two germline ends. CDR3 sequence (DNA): TGTGCCAGCGCGGGCGGGGCTAGAGCCTACGAGCAGTACTTC. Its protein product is CASAGGARAYEQYF.

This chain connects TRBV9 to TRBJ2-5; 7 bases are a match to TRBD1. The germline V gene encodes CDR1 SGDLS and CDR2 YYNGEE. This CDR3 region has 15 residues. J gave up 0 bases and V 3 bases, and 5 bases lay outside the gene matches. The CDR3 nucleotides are TGTGCCAGCAGCGGATCGGACAGGTACCAAGAGACCCAGTACTTC. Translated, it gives CASSGSDRYQETQYF.

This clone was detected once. CDR3 sequence: CASRGTGYNSPLHF. The CDR3 nucleotides are TGTGCCAGCAGGGGGACAGGATATAATTCACCCCTCCACTTT. This sequence joins TRBV11-2 and TRBJ1-6, with 8 bases aligning to TRBD1. Germline V CDR1 and CDR2: SGHAT, FQNNGV. The CDR3 covers 14 residues. V lost 6 bases and J lost 4; bases outside the gene matches: 2. The full variable domain, its missing parts supplied by reference TRBV11-2 and TRBJ1-6, is EAGVAQSPRYKIIEKRQSVAFWCNPISGHATLYWYQQILGQGPKLLIQFQNNGVVDDSQLPKDRFSAERLKGVDSTLKIQPAKLEDSAVYLCASRGTGYNSPLHFGNGTRLTVT.

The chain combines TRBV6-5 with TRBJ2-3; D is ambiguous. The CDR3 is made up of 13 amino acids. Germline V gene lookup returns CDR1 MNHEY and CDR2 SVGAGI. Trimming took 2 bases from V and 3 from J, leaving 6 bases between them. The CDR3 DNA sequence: TGTGCCAGCAGTTACCCTTCGACAGATACGCAGTATTTT. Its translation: CASSYPSTDTQYF.